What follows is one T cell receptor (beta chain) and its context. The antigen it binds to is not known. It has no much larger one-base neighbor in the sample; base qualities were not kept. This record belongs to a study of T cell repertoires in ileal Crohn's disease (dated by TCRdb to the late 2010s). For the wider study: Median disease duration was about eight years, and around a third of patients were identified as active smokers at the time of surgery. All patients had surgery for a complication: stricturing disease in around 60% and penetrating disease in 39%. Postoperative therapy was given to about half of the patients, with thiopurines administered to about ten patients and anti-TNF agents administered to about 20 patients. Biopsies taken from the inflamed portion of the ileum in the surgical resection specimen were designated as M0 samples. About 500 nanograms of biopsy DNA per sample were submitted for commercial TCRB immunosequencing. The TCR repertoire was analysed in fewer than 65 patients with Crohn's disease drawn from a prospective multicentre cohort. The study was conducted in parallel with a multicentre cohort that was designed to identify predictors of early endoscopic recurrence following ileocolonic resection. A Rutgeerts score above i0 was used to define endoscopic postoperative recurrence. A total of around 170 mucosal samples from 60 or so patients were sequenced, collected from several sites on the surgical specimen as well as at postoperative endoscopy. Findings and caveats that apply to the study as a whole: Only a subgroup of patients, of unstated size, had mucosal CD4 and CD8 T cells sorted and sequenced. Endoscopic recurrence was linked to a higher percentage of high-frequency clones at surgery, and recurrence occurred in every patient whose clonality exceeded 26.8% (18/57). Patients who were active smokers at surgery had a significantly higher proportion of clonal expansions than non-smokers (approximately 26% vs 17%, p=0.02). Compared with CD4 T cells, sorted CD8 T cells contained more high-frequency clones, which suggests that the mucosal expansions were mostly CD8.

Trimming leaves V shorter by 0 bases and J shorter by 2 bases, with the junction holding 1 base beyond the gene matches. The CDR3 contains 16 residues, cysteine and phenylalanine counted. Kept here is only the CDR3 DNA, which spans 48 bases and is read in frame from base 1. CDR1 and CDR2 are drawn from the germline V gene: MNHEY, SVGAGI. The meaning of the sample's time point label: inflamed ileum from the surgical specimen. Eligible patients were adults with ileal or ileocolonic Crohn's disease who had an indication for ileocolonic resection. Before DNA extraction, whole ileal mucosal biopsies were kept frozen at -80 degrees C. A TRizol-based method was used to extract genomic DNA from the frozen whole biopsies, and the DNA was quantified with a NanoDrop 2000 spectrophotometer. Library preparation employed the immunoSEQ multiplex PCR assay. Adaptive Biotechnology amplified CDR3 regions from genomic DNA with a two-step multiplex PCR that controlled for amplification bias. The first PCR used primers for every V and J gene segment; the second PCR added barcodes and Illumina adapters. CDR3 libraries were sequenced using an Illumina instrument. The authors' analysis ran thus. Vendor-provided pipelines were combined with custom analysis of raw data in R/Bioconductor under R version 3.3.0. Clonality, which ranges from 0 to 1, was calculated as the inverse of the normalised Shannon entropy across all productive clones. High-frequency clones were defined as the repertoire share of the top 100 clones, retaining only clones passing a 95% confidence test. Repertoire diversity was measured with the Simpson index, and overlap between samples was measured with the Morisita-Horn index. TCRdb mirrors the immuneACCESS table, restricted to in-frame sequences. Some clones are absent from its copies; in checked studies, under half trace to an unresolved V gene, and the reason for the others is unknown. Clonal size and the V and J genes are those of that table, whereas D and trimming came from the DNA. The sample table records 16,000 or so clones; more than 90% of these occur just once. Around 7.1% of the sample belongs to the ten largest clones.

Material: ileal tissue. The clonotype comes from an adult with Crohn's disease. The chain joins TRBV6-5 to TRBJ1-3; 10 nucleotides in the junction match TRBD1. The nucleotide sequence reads TGTGCCAGCAGTTACTCGGGGACAGGGGCTGGAAACACCATATATTTT. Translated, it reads CASSYSGTGAGNTIYF.